A single sample gave rise to the 12 T cell receptor beta chains below, sequenced in a study of low-dose radiotherapy and immunotherapy resistance in tumors. Specified time point: after trial treatment. The treatment is: LDRT plus nivolumab, ipilimumab, low-dose cyclophosphamide and aspirin (RACIN trial). Primers targeting TRAV and TRBV primed first-strand cDNA, covering alpha and beta chains. Both a constant-region primer and a V-primer adapter served to amplify TCRs across roughly 20 PCR cycles. Via MiXCR, TCRdb re-called the reads, giving one row per CDR3 protein. This table holds some 57,000 distinct CDR3 sequences, 20% to 25% found once. Sequenced here: PBMCs, sampled after low-dose radiotherapy plus immunotherapy. These TCRs come from a male donor with prostate cancer.

This clonotype has a handful of counts. The chain recombines TRBV5-1 with TRBJ2-1; 7 bases are shared with TRBD1. From germline, CDR1 is SGHRS and CDR2 YFSETQ. With 0 bases clipped from V and 8 bases from J, the junction kept 17 bases outside the gene matches. The CDR3 spans 18 residues. The CDR3 loop is CASSLGGTHIQGVDEQFF. The CDR3 DNA follows: TGCGCCAGCAGCTTGGGAGGGACCCACATCCAGGGGGTCGATGAGCAGTTCTTC.

This clonotype showed up many times. This chain uses TRBV19 with TRBJ2-7; D gene uncertain. The ends were cut back, 4 bases at V and 2 bases at J, with 12 bases in the middle. This CDR3 is 14 amino acids long. In germline, CDR1 is LNHDA, CDR2 SQIVND (reference sequence). This chain's CDR3 is CASSNQVMPYEQYF. The CDR3 DNA reads TGTGCCAGTAGTAACCAGGTTATGCCCTACGAGCAGTACTTC.

The chain recombines TRBV4-1 with TRBJ2-7; the match to TRBD2 covers 14 bases. Per the germline V gene, CDR1 is MGHRA and CDR2 is YSYEKL. The trim removed 3 bases at V and 2 bases at J, leaving 3 bases unmatched. The CDR3 loop spans 16 amino acids. CDR3 coding DNA: TGCGCCAGCAGCCAGCCGACTAGCGGGAGGGCCTACGAGCAGTACTTC. This sequence encodes CASSQPTSGRAYEQYF.

At least ten counts were recorded for this clonotype. The chain uses TRBV5-5 and TRBJ2-5; 11 positions agree with TRBD2. Germline CDR1 is SGHKS and CDR2 is YYEKEE (reference sequence). Losses at the gene ends were 4 bases for V and 2 bases for J; bases not matched to a gene: 7. The CDR3 totals 16 residues. CDR3 sequence: CASSPTTSGVQETQYF. In DNA form, the CDR3 reads TGTGCCAGCAGCCCAACGACTAGCGGGGTTCAAGAGACCCAGTACTTC.

In its sample, this clonotype was seen many times. V gene TRBV11-2 combines with J gene TRBJ2-2; the match to TRBD2 covers 7 bases. CDR1 is SGHAT, CDR2 FQNNGV, per germline. This CDR3 region has 18 residues. Germline trimming cut 1 base from V and 4 bases from J; bases unmatched to any gene: 12. CDR3 sequence: CASSLVRMGGRVTGELFF. CDR3 nucleotide sequence: TGTGCCAGCAGCTTAGTGAGGATGGGCGGGAGAGTCACCGGGGAGCTGTTTTTT.

As regards this clonotype: A read error is the likely source, as a far larger clone sits one nucleotide away. The V and J genes are TRBV27 and TRBJ2-1; D perhaps matches TRBD1 (6 bases). Trimming cost V 11 bases and J 10 bases, with 24 bases left between them. The CDR3 runs to 14 residues. The germline V gene has CDR1 MNHEY and CDR2 SMNVEV (reference sequence). CDR3 loop: CASSAMTFGTEQFF. The CDR3 nucleotides are TGTGCCTCCAGTGCCATGACTTTCGGGACAGAGCAGTTCTTC.

This clonotype was seen repeatedly, ten times or more. The rearrangement uses TRBV14 and TRBJ2-1, with 8 bases identical to TRBD2. CDR1 and CDR2 (germline): SGHDN, FVKESK. V gave up 3 bases and J gave up 3 bases; unmatched junction bases: 7. The CDR3 is 16 residues long. CDR3 in amino acids: CASSHSGGIIYNEQFF. In DNA, the CDR3 is TGTGCCAGCAGCCACTCGGGGGGGATTATCTACAATGAGCAGTTCTTC.

This clonotype was detected many times. This chain links TRBV5-8 with TRBJ2-3; D is unresolved. V lost 0 bases and J lost 4, with 15 bases in between. Germline V gives CDR1 SGHTS, CDR2 YDEGEE. This CDR3 comprises 16 residues. The CDR3 DNA is TGTGCCAGCAGCTTGGCCGTATCTACTTATGCAGATACGCAGTATTTT. It yields the protein CASSLAVSTYADTQYF.

The rearrangement joins TRBV4-2 to TRBJ2-7, with 11 bases that match TRBD2. Germline-derived CDR1 and CDR2 are LGHNA and YNFKEQ. The V and J ends lost 2 bases and 8 bases, in that order; junction bases with no gene match: 14. CDR3 size: 17 residues. The CDR3 region is CASSQSLAGGTYEQQYF. In nucleotides, the CDR3 is TGTGCCAGCAGCCAATCCTTAGCGGGGGGGACCTACGAGCAGCAGTACTTC.

Ten or more counts support this clonotype. This sequence joins TRBV5-1 and TRBJ1-1, with D perhaps TRBD1 (6 bases). This CDR3 comprises 14 residues. Trimming left V 4 bases short and J 1 base short, with 11 bases between. Germline V gene sequence: CDR1 SGHRS, CDR2 YFSETQ. The CDR3 sequence: CASSVGQKNTEAFF. For the CDR3, the DNA is TGCGCCAGCAGCGTGGGACAAAAGAACACTGAAGCTTTCTTT.

This clonotype was seen many times. Here the CDR3 reads CSVELAGAGRDTEAFF. The CDR3 DNA sequence: TGCAGCGTTGAATTGGCAGGGGCAGGGAGGGACACTGAAGCTTTCTTT. The chain recombines TRBV29-1 with TRBJ1-1; D is possibly TRBD1 (6 bases). The CDR3 length is 16 residues. V was clipped by 2 bases and J by 3 bases, with 19 bases between them. The V gene's germline CDR1 is SQVTM and CDR2 ANQGSEA.

This clonotype has at least ten counts. The CDR3 is CASSPREVDTQYF. The CDR3 DNA follows: TGTGCCAGCTCACCTAGGGAGGTAGATACGCAGTATTTT. This sequence joins TRBV18 and TRBJ2-3; a possible D gene is TRBD2 (6 bases). The CDR3 extends over 13 amino acids. Germline-derived CDR1 and CDR2 are KGHSH and LQKENI. V was clipped by 3 bases and J by 5 bases, with 9 bases between them.